This is a list of T cell receptor beta chains from one sample in a study of blood T cell repertoires in COVID-19. The method was immunoSEQ multiplex PCR; TCRdb's version includes in-frame clones alone and lacks a portion of them. Of about 230,000 clones listed, 70% to 90% were seen once; the top ten hold over 0.95%. Sample: peripheral blood. The receptors were sampled from a man in his forties or fifties with acute or convalescent COVID-19. Each CDR3 is given with its conserved first and last residue. D genes are given only for firm matches. Where a row states a size, it is once, few, many or the class of an expanded clone; other rows omit it.

TRBJ1-5 | 16 | - | - | TRBV24-1 | TGTGCCACCAGTGATTGGGGTTGGGGGGGCAATCAGCCCCAGCATTTT | CATSDWGWGGNQPQHF
TRBJ2-7 | 15 | TRBD2 | - | TRBV2 | TGTGCCAGCAGTGATCGCCTAGCGGCCCCCTACGAGCAGTACTTC | CASSDRLAAPYEQYF
TRBJ2-2 | 15 | - | once | TRBV27 | TGTGCCAGCAGTGCTCGTCAGGGGAAAACCGGGGAGCTGTTTTTT | CASSARQGKTGELFF
TRBJ1-2 | 12 | TRBD1 | - | TRBV3-1/TRBV3-2 | TGTGCCAGCAGGGGGGACAGCTATGGCTACACCTTC | CASRGDSYGYTF
TRBJ1-2 | 13 | - | - | TRBV12-3/TRBV12-4 | TGTGCCAGCAGTCTCCGGGTCTACTATGGCTACACCTTC | CASSLRVYYGYTF
TRBJ1-1 | 13 | TRBD1 | - | TRBV10-3 | TGTGCCATCAGTGAGGGGACAGGGGGGAGCGCTTTCTTT | CAISEGTGGSAFF
TRBJ1-2 | 11 | - | - | TRBV30 | TGTGCCTGCCCCTGGAGCTATGGCTACACCTTC | CACPWSYGYTF
TRBJ2-5 | 16 | TRBD2 | - | TRBV18 | TGTGCCAGCTCACCTGTAGCGGGGGGGCTCCAAGAGACCCAGTACTTC | CASSPVAGGLQETQYF
TRBJ2-5 | 16 | TRBD1 | - | TRBV5-5 | TGTGCCAGCAGCCCGGGACAGGGATTAGGGTTGGAGACCCAGTACTTC | CASSPGQGLGLETQYF
TRBJ2-1 | 14 | - | few | TRBV28 | TGTGCCAGCACCTTAGGCGGGATCGGGGGTGAGCAGTTCTTC | CASTLGGIGGEQFF
TRBJ1-3 | 15 | - | - | TRBV6-6 | TGTGCCAGCAGGGAACAGGGTTACTCTGGAAACACCATATATTTT | CASREQGYSGNTIYF
TRBJ1-5 | 14 | - | - | TRBV28 | TGTGCCAGCAGTTTAGCGGAAGGCAATCAGCCCCAGCATTTT | CASSLAEGNQPQHF
TRBJ2-1 | 13 | - | - | TRBV7-2 | TGTGCCAGCAGTATACAGGAGGGCGGGGAGCAGTTCTTC | CASSIQEGGEQFF
TRBJ1-2 | 18 | TRBD1 | few | TRBV7-8 | TGTGCCAGCAGCTTAGTCACAACTACAGGGGCATGGAACTATGGCTACACCTTC | CASSLVTTTGAWNYGYTF
TRBJ2-1 | 15 | - | - | TRBV25-1 | TGTGCCAGCAGTGAAGCTCCTCGCCGGGGAGATGAGCAGTTCTTC | CASSEAPRRGDEQFF
TRBJ2-4 | 13 | TRBD1 | - | TRBV19 | TGTGCCAGTAGTAACGGACAGGGGGACATTCAGTACTTC | CASSNGQGDIQYF
TRBJ1-1 | 12 | - | - | TRBV7-9 | TGTGCCAGCAGCTTAGGACAGGCCAGGGCTTTCTTT | CASSLGQARAFF
TRBJ2-1 | 15 | TRBD2 | - | TRBV2 | TGTGCCAGCAGTGTGACTAGCGGGGGGGCCAGTGAGCAGTTCTTC | CASSVTSGGASEQFF
TRBJ2-6 | 19 | - | - | TRBV5-4 | TGTGCCAGCAGCTCGGCGGGACCACGGGGGGCCACTGGGGCCAACGTCCTGACTTTC | CASSSAGPRGATGANVLTF
TRBJ1-1 | 12 | - | - | TRBV6-5 | TGTGCCAGCAGTAGGGGGGGCACTGAAGCTTTCTTT | CASSRGGTEAFF
TRBJ1-5 | 13 | - | - | TRBV12-3/TRBV12-4 | TGTGCCAGCAGTGGTACAGGGCCTCAGCCCCAGCATTTT | CASSGTGPQPQHF
TRBJ2-5 | 11 | - | - | TRBV5-1 | TGCGCCAGCAGCCTCCAAGAGACCCAGTACTTC | CASSLQETQYF
TRBJ1-5 | 17 | - | - | TRBV6-1 | TGTGCCAGCAGTGAAGCTTGGGGCAGACTTAGCAATCAGCCCCAGCATTTT | CASSEAWGRLSNQPQHF
TRBJ1-2 | 14 | TRBD1 | - | TRBV10-3 | TGTGCCATCAGTGAGCTGACAGGGCTGGATGGCTACACCTTC | CAISELTGLDGYTF
TRBJ1-6 | 13 | - | - | TRBV2 | TGTGCCAGCAATACAGAGCAGAATTCACCCCTCCACTTT | CASNTEQNSPLHF
TRBJ2-7 | 12 | - | - | TRBV7-9 | TGTGCCAGCAGCTTACAGGGCTACGAGCAGTACTTC | CASSLQGYEQYF
TRBJ1-2 | 13 | - | - | TRBV28 | TGTGCCAGCAGCCCCGGGGCTAACTATGGCTACACCTTC | CASSPGANYGYTF
TRBJ2-1 | 13 | - | - | TRBV6-2/TRBV6-3 | TGTGCCAGCAGTCTAAATCGCCACAATGAGCAGTTCTTC | CASSLNRHNEQFF
TRBJ2-3 | 15 | - | - | TRBV3-1/TRBV3-2 | TGTGCCAGCAGCTTCACGGGGGGCCACACAGATACGCAGTATTTT | CASSFTGGHTDTQYF
TRBJ2-7 | 16 | TRBD1 | - | TRBV11-2 | TGTGCCAGCAGCTTAAGTGCCGGGACAGGGACTTACGAGCAGTACTTC | CASSLSAGTGTYEQYF
TRBJ1-1 | 11 | - | - | TRBV10-2 | TGCGCCAGCAGTCTTGGAGGTGAAGCTTTCTTT | CASSLGGEAFF
TRBJ1-1 | 13 | - | - | TRBV6-6 | TGTGCCAGCAGTTACCTCGGCGGCGCTGAAGCTTTCTTT | CASSYLGGAEAFF
TRBJ2-1 | 16 | TRBD2 | - | TRBV11-3 | TGTGCCAGCAGCCGCGGGGCTAGCGGCTCCTACAATGAGCAGTTCTTC | CASSRGASGSYNEQFF
TRBJ1-2 | 14 | - | - | TRBV19 | TGTGCCAGTAACACTCCCGGGAGCGACTATGGCTACACCTTC | CASNTPGSDYGYTF
TRBJ1-6 | 16 | - | - | TRBV2 | TGTGCCAGCAATCAGGGACTGAGAATTGGGGGTTCACCCCTCCACTTT | CASNQGLRIGGSPLHF
TRBJ1-1 | 18 | TRBD1 | - | TRBV19 | TGTGCCAGTAGTTCTCCCGAGAGGGGACAGAGGGAGAACACTGAAGCTTTCTTT | CASSSPERGQRENTEAFF
TRBJ1-3 | 14 | - | - | TRBV6-6 | TGTGCCAGCAATAATCTAGACTCTGGAAACACCATATATTTT | CASNNLDSGNTIYF
TRBJ2-7 | 15 | TRBD1 | - | TRBV4-1 | TGCGCCAGCAGCCCTGGACAGGGGGGATCCTACGAGCAGTACTTC | CASSPGQGGSYEQYF
TRBJ2-2 | 15 | TRBD2 | - | TRBV6-1 | TGTGCCAGCAGTTGGACTAGCGCTGACACCGGGGAGCTGTTTTTT | CASSWTSADTGELFF
TRBJ1-2 | 15 | TRBD1 | - | TRBV5-6 | TGTGCCAGCAGCTTCTTCTACCGGGACAGCTATGGCTACACCTTC | CASSFFYRDSYGYTF
TRBJ2-2 | 16 | - | few | TRBV6-2/TRBV6-3 | TGTGCCAGCAGTTACTCGAGCAGCTCGGGCACCGGGGAGCTGTTTTTT | CASSYSSSSGTGELFF
TRBJ2-7 | 16 | - | - | TRBV5-1 | TGCGCCAGCAGCTTGGATGTGGCAGGGGGGTCCTACGAGCAGTACTTC | CASSLDVAGGSYEQYF
TRBJ2-2 | 11 | - | - | TRBV15 | TGTGCCACCAGAAGCATCGGGGAGCTGTTTTTT | CATRSIGELFF
TRBJ1-2 | 15 | TRBD1 | - | TRBV27 | TGTGCCAGCAAGGGACAGGGTTTAGCTAACTATGGCTACACCTTC | CASKGQGLANYGYTF
TRBJ2-7 | 12 | - | once | TRBV2 | TGTGCCAGCAGGCCCACAGGGTACGAGCAGTACTTC | CASRPTGYEQYF
TRBJ2-1 | 18 | - | - | TRBV4-1 | TGCGCCAGCAGCCAAGGTAGCGAGCTCCCCAGCTCCTACAATGAGCAGTTCTTC | CASSQGSELPSSYNEQFF
TRBJ1-2 | 13 | TRBD1 | - | TRBV27 | TGTGCCAGCAGTTTGGGACAGGGTGATGGCTACACCTTC | CASSLGQGDGYTF
TRBJ2-7 | 15 | - | - | TRBV28 | TGTGCCAGCACCGTACCCGGGACACCGTCCTACGAGCAGTACTTC | CASTVPGTPSYEQYF
TRBJ1-3 | 15 | - | - | TRBV18 | TGTGCCAGCTCTCCACGGCAGGGTACTGGAAACACCATATATTTT | CASSPRQGTGNTIYF
TRBJ2-7 | 16 | TRBD2 | - | TRBV19 | TGTGCCAGTAGTCCGGGACTAGCGGGGGTTGGAAACGAGCAGTACTTC | CASSPGLAGVGNEQYF
TRBJ1-6 | 18 | TRBD1 | - | TRBV7-8 | TGTGCCAGCAGCTTATCTGGGACAGGGAGCTCCTATAATTCACCCCTCCACTTT | CASSLSGTGSSYNSPLHF
TRBJ2-6 | 16 | - | - | TRBV3-1/TRBV3-2 | TGTGCCAGCAGCCAAAGCCGAGCGCCTGGGGCCAACGTCCTGACTTTC | CASSQSRAPGANVLTF
TRBJ1-2 | 12 | - | - | TRBV27 | TGTGCCAGCAGTTCTACTGAGGGTAGCTACACCTTC | CASSSTEGSYTF
TRBJ1-6 | 15 | TRBD1 | once | TRBV10-3 | TGTGCCATCAGTGAGTCCAGGCAGGGGGCCTCACCCCTCCACTTT | CAISESRQGASPLHF
TRBJ1-2 | 13 | - | - | TRBV12-3/TRBV12-4 | TGTGCCAGCAGCCTTGACAGAAACTATGGCTACACCTTC | CASSLDRNYGYTF